Listed below are T cell receptor beta chains from one sample, sequenced in a study of long-term antiretroviral therapy in people with HIV. Generated by immunoSEQ multiplex PCR, the TCRdb table keeps only in-frame clones and is missing some. The sample has roughly 15,000 clones; approximately 79% are singletons. The input for sequencing was unsorted PBMCs, taken 0.1 years after starting antiretroviral therapy. The receptor set was obtained from a man aged 18 to 29 with HIV. The CDR3 runs from the conserved cysteine through the conserved F or W. A D gene is named only where the DNA matches it firmly. Only part of the rows carry a size: once, few, many, or a class if the clone is expanded.

v_call	d_call	clone_size	j_call	cdr3_aa	cdr3_nt
TRBV5-1	TRBD1	.	TRBJ2-3	CASSLWDRGTDTQYF	TGCGCCAGCAGCTTATGGGACAGGGGCACAGATACGCAGTATTTT
TRBV30	TRBD2	.	TRBJ2-3	CAWSRGTSGMTDTQYF	TGTGCCTGGAGTAGAGGGACTAGCGGGATGACAGATACGCAGTATTTT
TRBV6-1	TRBD1	.	TRBJ2-7	CASSDPGGREQYF	TGTGCCAGCAGTGACCCAGGGGGCCGGGAGCAGTACTTC
TRBV10-3	.	.	TRBJ2-1	CAISESRETAYNEQFF	TGTGCCATCAGTGAGTCTAGGGAGACGGCTTACAATGAGCAGTTCTTC
TRBV6-6	.	.	TRBJ1-5	CASSSPGVSQPQHF	TGTGCCAGCAGTTCCCCTGGGGTCAGTCAGCCCCAGCATTTT
TRBV4-2	.	.	TRBJ1-2	CASSPNRETDGYTF	TGTGCCAGCAGCCCTAACAGGGAAACGGATGGCTACACCTTC
TRBV7-9	.	.	TRBJ2-7	CASSFESRGEQYF	TGTGCCAGCAGCTTCGAGTCGAGGGGCGAGCAGTACTTC
TRBV13	.	.	TRBJ2-6	CASSFINSGANVLTF	TGTGCCAGCAGCTTTATCAACTCTGGGGCCAACGTCCTGACTTTC
TRBV10-3	.	.	TRBJ1-6	CAISSVSQNSPLHF	TGTGCCATCAGTTCAGTCAGCCAAAATTCACCCCTCCACTTT
TRBV6-1	.	.	TRBJ1-6	CASSEAREAGSPLHF	TGTGCCAGCAGTGAAGCGCGTGAAGCGGGTTCACCCCTCCACTTT
TRBV9	.	.	TRBJ2-7	CASSVGAVHYEQYF	TGTGCCAGCAGCGTAGGGGCAGTTCACTACGAGCAGTACTTC
TRBV7-9	TRBD1	.	TRBJ2-5	CASSLQGARETQYF	TGTGCCAGCAGCCTACAGGGGGCTAGGGAGACCCAGTACTTC
TRBV10-3	.	.	TRBJ2-1	CASTSQNEQFF	TGTGCCAGTACTAGCCAGAATGAGCAGTTCTTC
TRBV5-1	.	.	TRBJ1-4	CASSEANEKLFF	TGCGCCAGCAGCGAGGCTAATGAAAAACTGTTTTTT
TRBV2	.	.	TRBJ2-4	CASKGPYKNIQYF	TGTGCCAGCAAAGGCCCATACAAAAACATTCAGTACTTC
TRBV9	.	.	TRBJ2-1	CASSVGGGRDEQFF	TGTGCCAGCAGCGTAGGAGGCGGGCGCGATGAGCAGTTCTTC
TRBV19	TRBD1	.	TRBJ1-6	CASSILRQGVPSPLHF	TGTGCCAGTAGTATCCTCCGACAGGGGGTACCTTCACCCCTCCACTTT
TRBV30	.	.	TRBJ2-7	CAWNGPHYEQYF	TGTGCCTGGAACGGGCCCCACTACGAGCAGTACTTC
TRBV10-3	.	.	TRBJ1-4	CAISEGATEGEKLFF	TGTGCCATCAGTGAAGGGGCTACCGAAGGGGAAAAACTGTTTTTT
TRBV27	TRBD1	.	TRBJ1-6	CASSLSGQGWNSPLHF	TGTGCCAGCAGTTTATCAGGACAGGGCTGGAATTCACCCCTCCACTTT
TRBV6-6	.	.	TRBJ2-2	CASSYSSVVGELFF	TGTGCCAGCAGTTACTCCAGCGTCGTCGGGGAGCTGTTTTTT
TRBV6-5	.	.	TRBJ1-4	CASSKQGFNEKLFF	TGTGCCAGCAGTAAACAGGGTTTTAATGAAAAACTGTTTTTT
TRBV13	.	.	TRBJ2-7	CASSPDPAYEQYF	TGTGCCAGCAGCCCGGACCCCGCCTACGAGCAGTACTTC
TRBV5-1	.	.	TRBJ1-1	CASSQTPGRVMGTEAFF	TGCGCCAGCAGTCAAACGCCGGGGAGGGTCATGGGCACTGAAGCTTTCTTT
TRBV30	.	.	TRBJ2-7	CAWSVAESSYEQYF	TGTGCCTGGAGTGTGGCAGAGAGCTCCTACGAGCAGTACTTC
TRBV6-5	.	.	TRBJ2-7	CASTPGPHYEQYF	TGTGCCAGCACTCCGGGACCACACTACGAGCAGTACTTC
TRBV7-9	.	.	TRBJ1-1	CASSLDTEAFF	TGTGCCAGCAGCTTGGACACTGAAGCTTTCTTT
TRBV14	TRBD1	.	TRBJ2-5	CASSQGQGETQYF	TGTGCCAGCAGCCAAGGACAGGGAGAGACCCAGTACTTC
TRBV29-1	TRBD2	.	TRBJ2-7	CSVREASSYEQYF	TGCAGCGTTCGGGAGGCCTCCTCCTACGAGCAGTACTTC
TRBV4-3	.	.	TRBJ1-4	CASSQETATNEKLFF	TGCGCCAGCAGCCAAGAGACTGCAACTAATGAAAAACTGTTTTTT
TRBV7-9	TRBD1	.	TRBJ2-3	CASRSDRDTDTQYF	TGTGCCAGCAGATCGGACAGGGACACAGATACGCAGTATTTT
TRBV28	TRBD2	.	TRBJ2-1	CASTASGSSYNEQFF	TGTGCCAGCACTGCTAGCGGGAGCTCCTACAATGAGCAGTTCTTC
TRBV19	TRBD1	once	TRBJ1-1	CASSPIPGQRNTEAFF	TGTGCCAGTAGTCCCATACCGGGACAGAGGAACACTGAAGCTTTCTTT
TRBV7-2	.	.	TRBJ1-2	CASTGDGYTF	TGTGCCAGCACCGGGGACGGCTACACCTTC
TRBV30	.	.	TRBJ2-1	CAWSGLSYNEQFF	TGTGCCTGGAGTGGACTGTCCTACAATGAGCAGTTCTTC
TRBV15	.	.	TRBJ1-6	CATSRGGADNSPLHF	TGTGCCACCAGCAGAGGAGGGGCAGATAATTCACCCCTCCACTTT
TRBV12-5	TRBD2	.	TRBJ2-1	CASGLVGLAGEQFF	TGTGCTAGTGGTTTGGTAGGCCTAGCGGGAGAGCAGTTCTTC
TRBV10-3	TRBD1	.	TRBJ2-5	CAIKRTGGQETQYF	TGTGCCATCAAGAGGACAGGGGGCCAAGAGACCCAGTACTTC
TRBV21-1	.	.	TRBJ1-4	CASSKRARAIATNEKLFF	TGTGCCAGCAGCAAAAGGGCGCGGGCCATAGCAACTAATGAAAAACTGTTTTTT
TRBV5-4	TRBD2	few	TRBJ2-2	CASSLGSGGPFGELFF	TGTGCCAGCAGCTTGGGTAGCGGGGGGCCGTTCGGGGAGCTGTTTTTT
TRBV6-5	TRBD2	.	TRBJ2-7	CASRSGGTYEQYF	TGTGCCAGCAGGAGCGGGGGGACCTACGAGCAGTACTTC
TRBV5-1	TRBD2	.	TRBJ2-1	CASSPRGIAGHNEQFF	TGCGCCAGCAGCCCGCGAGGGATAGCGGGCCACAATGAGCAGTTCTTC
TRBV6-6	.	.	TRBJ1-3	CASSPLGSSGNTIYF	TGTGCCAGCAGTCCTCTAGGGAGCTCTGGAAACACCATATATTTT
TRBV5-6	.	.	TRBJ2-5	CASSLIGRGQETQYF	TGTGCCAGCAGCTTGATAGGCAGGGGCCAAGAGACCCAGTACTTC
TRBV4-3	TRBD2	.	TRBJ2-1	CASSQQHGGLFNEQFF	TGCGCCAGCAGCCAACAACACGGGGGGTTATTCAATGAGCAGTTCTTC
TRBV9	TRBD1	.	TRBJ2-7	CASSVAGGTGVDEQYF	TGTGCCAGCAGCGTAGCTGGAGGGACAGGGGTTGACGAGCAGTACTTC
TRBV19	TRBD2	.	TRBJ2-3	CASKGLAGGSDTQYF	TGTGCTAGTAAGGGGCTAGCGGGAGGGTCAGATACGCAGTATTTT
TRBV9	.	.	TRBJ2-2	CASSTQIPNTGELFF	TGTGCCAGCAGCACACAGATACCGAACACCGGGGAGCTGTTTTTT
TRBV7-9	.	once	TRBJ2-7	CASSLVRGLNTEQYF	TGTGCCAGTAGCTTAGTAAGGGGCCTCAATACGGAGCAGTACTTC
TRBV5-4	TRBD1	once	TRBJ2-7	CASSYDRDPYEQYF	TGTGCCAGCAGCTATGACAGGGACCCCTACGAGCAGTACTTC
TRBV7-9	TRBD1	.	TRBJ2-7	CASSLGQGTFYEQYF	TGTGCCAGCAGCTTAGGACAGGGGACCTTCTACGAGCAGTACTTC
TRBV7-3	.	.	TRBJ2-2	CASSLTGPNTGELFF	TGTGCCAGCAGCTTAACAGGGCCGAACACCGGGGAGCTGTTTTTT
TRBV19	TRBD1	.	TRBJ1-1	CASSPWPGTVNTEAFF	TGTGCCAGTAGTCCGTGGCCGGGGACAGTGAACACTGAAGCTTTCTTT